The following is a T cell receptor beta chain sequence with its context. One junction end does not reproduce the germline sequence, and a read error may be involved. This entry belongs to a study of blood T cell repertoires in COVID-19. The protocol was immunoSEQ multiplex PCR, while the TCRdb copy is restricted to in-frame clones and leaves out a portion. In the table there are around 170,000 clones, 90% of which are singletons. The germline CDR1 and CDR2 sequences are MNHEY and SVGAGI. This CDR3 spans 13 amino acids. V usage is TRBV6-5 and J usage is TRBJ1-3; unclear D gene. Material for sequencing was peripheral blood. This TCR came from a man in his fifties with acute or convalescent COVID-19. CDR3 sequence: CASKKDSGNTIYF. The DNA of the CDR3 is TGTGCCAGCAAGAAGGACTCTGGAAACACCATATACTTT.